This T cell receptor (beta chain) was recovered during a study of CXCR3-negative and CXCR3-positive naive CD8 T cells. Study-wide results and limits: With respect to TRBV-TRBJ usage, naive CXCR3-negative and CXCR3-positive cells were similar; memory differed. TRB CDR3 properties indicated TCR strength, while surface CD5 was similar across naive subsets. CXCR3-expressing naive cells carried TRB CDR3s more hydrophobic than those of CXCR3-negative naive cells.

With UMI labels, 5' RACE was used to prepare the TRB cDNA libraries. TCRdb re-analyzed the 5' RACE reads; it lists each CDR3 protein once, without DNA. This sample contains nearly 110,000 distinct CDR3 sequences. The CDR3 consists of 13 residues. Per germline, CDR1 MNHEY and CDR2 SVGAGI. Triplicates of 300,000 cells were sorted from each CD8+ T cell subset. A remark on this clonotype: What it recognizes is unknown.

This chain joins TRBV6-5 and TRBJ2-1. This receptor was obtained from a human donor in good health. Some clones in this sample may be carry-over from other donors' samples. The sequencing sample was made of naive CXCR3+ CD8+ T cells from blood. Described subset: CD45RO-CCR7+CD27+CD95- naive CD8+ T cells expressing CXCR3 (TNR3+). CDR3 residues: CASSYSPKNEQFF.